This entry describes one TCR beta chain. This entry comes from a study of blood T cell repertoires in COVID-19. Study information: Acute-phase and convalescent COVID-19 samples originated in the United States, Italy and Spain. The analysed material was cDNA or gDNA that came from T cells, B-cell-depleted T cells, or PBMCs.

In the authors' workflow: From reference gene primer amplification, estimates of nucleated cell counts were derived. Clones were sequenced by immunoSEQ multiplex PCR, and TCRdb holds only the in-frame ones, with some missing. Clonal size and the V and J genes are those of that table, whereas D and trimming came from the DNA. The sample comprises approximately 270,000 clones, 80% to 85% of which are singletons, and more than 15% rests with the top ten. Seattle's enrolled individuals joined amid active infection and were then monitored longitudinally. Germline V gene data show CDR1 as LNHNV and CDR2 as YYDKDF (reference sequence). The trim removed 3 bases at V and 9 bases at J, leaving 8 bases unmatched. The CDR3 has 15 amino acids.

Sequenced: peripheral blood. This chain uses TRBV15 with TRBJ1-6; the match to TRBD1 covers 7 bases. This TCR derives from a person aged 70 to 85 with COVID-19, enrolled during active disease. The DNA for the CDR3 is TGTGCCACCAGCAGGGGATGGACAGGTAGTTCACCCCTCCACTTT. Amino acid sequence: CATSRGWTGSSPLHF.